This TCR beta chain was obtained from a study of blood T cells in healthy people across ages. Samples each yielded at least 6 micrograms of total RNA. Between the trimmed V and J ends, which lost 4 bases and 7 bases, there was a span of 17 bases. CDR1 and CDR2 from the germline V gene are MDHEN and SYDVKM. The CDR3 has 15 amino acids. Worth noting for this clonotype: What it recognizes is unknown.

The use of a sample-barcoded 5' primer and a J-beta primer mix characterized a second PCR of about 7 to 12 cycles. A 12-random-nucleotide template-switch adaptor tagged each cDNA molecule. TCRdb ran MiXCR on the 5' RACE reads and lists one entry per CDR3 protein. Of 980,000 or so distinct CDR3 sequences listed, under 50% are singletons. Findings and caveats of the study: Age showed a roughly linear inverse relationship with TCR beta diversity per million T cells.

The V call is TRBV28, the J call TRBJ2-1; either TRBD1 or TRBD2 may supply D (6 bases each). The TCR was taken from a man aged 25 to 40 in good health. The sequenced material came from blood. CDR3 protein: CASSSEGETRNEQFF. The DNA of the CDR3 is TGTGCCAGCAGTTCGGAGGGGGAGACTAGAAATGAGCAGTTCTTC.